These 5 T cell receptor beta chains came from one sample sequenced in a study of monozygotic twins with inflammatory bowel disease. From its re-call of the 5' RACE reads, TCRdb lists each CDR3 protein once, without DNA. The sample is made up of approximately 400,000 distinct CDR3 sequences, and the top ten hold about 2.3% of it. Sequenced: blood. These receptors all stem from a human donor with ulcerative colitis or Crohn's disease, or a healthy co-twin of an affected twin (not recorded which).

The CDR3 loop reads CASSLGSSYTGELFF. The rearrangement joins TRBV5-6 to TRBJ2-2. The CDR3 is 15 residues long. Germline-derived CDR1 and CDR2 are SGHDT and YYEEEE.

The chain joins TRBV5-1 to TRBJ2-5. Looked up from germline, CDR1 is SGHRS and CDR2 is YFSETQ. The CDR3 is made up of 13 amino acids. CDR3 amino acids: CASSFLGQETQYF.

The CDR3 here is CASSEVTGLNSGYTF. V usage is TRBV6-1 and J usage is TRBJ1-2. CDR3 length equals 15 residues. Looked up from germline, CDR1 is MNHNS and CDR2 is SASEGT.

CDR3 residues: CASSLGDVLKTQYF. This chain connects TRBV13 to TRBJ2-5. Germline assignment: CDR1 PRHDT and CDR2 FYEKMQ (reference sequence). The CDR3 is 14 amino acids.

The V gene is TRBV6-5, the J gene TRBJ2-1; absent DNA, TCRdb's TRBD2 call cannot be checked. Per the germline V gene, CDR1 is MNHEY and CDR2 is SVGAGI. This CDR3 region has 13 residues. This chain's CDR3 is CASSPQGGSEQFF.